The text below deals with one T cell receptor beta chain. The data originate from a study of blood T cell repertoires in COVID-19. Background on the study: Sample material is recorded as cDNA or gDNA derived from T cells, B-cell-depleted T cells, or PBMCs.

Sequenced by immunoSEQ multiplex PCR; TCRdb stores in-frame clones only, minus some. The sample records roughly 250,000 clones, around 83% being singletons. CDR3 length: 14 residues. V lost 10 bases, J lost 2 bases, and 5 bases stayed unmatched. Germline lookup yields CDR1 MDHEN and CDR2 SYDVKM. This receptor was identified in a woman aged 60-75 years with active or convalescent COVID-19. The rearrangement joins TRBV28 to TRBJ2-5; 12 bases fit TRBD2. The sequenced sample consisted of peripheral blood. The CDR3, as DNA: TGTGCCATCAGGACTAGCGGGGAACAAGAGACCCAGTACTTC. Translated, it gives CAIRTSGEQETQYF.